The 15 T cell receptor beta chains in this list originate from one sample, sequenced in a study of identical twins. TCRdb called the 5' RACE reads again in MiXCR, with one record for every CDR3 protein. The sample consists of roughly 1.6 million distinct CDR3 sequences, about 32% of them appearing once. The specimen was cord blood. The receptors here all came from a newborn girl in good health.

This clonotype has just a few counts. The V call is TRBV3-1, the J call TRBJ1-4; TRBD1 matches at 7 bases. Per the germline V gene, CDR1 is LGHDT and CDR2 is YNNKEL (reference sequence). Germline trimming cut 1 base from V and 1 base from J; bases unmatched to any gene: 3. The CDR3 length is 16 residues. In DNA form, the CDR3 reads TGTGCCAGCAGCCAAGTACAGGGGATAACTAATGAAAAACTGTTTTTT. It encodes CASSQVQGITNEKLFF.

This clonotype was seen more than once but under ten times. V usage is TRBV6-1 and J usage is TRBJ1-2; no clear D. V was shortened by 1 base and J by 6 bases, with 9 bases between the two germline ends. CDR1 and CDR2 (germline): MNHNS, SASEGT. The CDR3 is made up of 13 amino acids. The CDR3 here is CASSEGKTDGYTF. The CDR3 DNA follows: TGTGCCAGCAGTGAAGGGAAAACGGATGGCTACACCTTC.

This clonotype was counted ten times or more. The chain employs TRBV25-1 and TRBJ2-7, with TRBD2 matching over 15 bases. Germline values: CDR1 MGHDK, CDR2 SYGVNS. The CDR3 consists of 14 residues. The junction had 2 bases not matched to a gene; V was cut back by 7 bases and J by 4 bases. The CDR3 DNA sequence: TGTGCCAGCACTGGACTAGCGGGAGGGTACGAGCAGTACTTC. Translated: CASTGLAGGYEQYF.

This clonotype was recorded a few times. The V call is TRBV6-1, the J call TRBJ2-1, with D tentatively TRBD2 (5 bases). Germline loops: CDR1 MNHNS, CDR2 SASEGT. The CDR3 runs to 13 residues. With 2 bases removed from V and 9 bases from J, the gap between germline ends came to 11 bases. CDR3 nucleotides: TGTGCCAGCAGTGAATTCGCGGGTCTTGAGCAGTTCTTC. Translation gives CASSEFAGLEQFF.

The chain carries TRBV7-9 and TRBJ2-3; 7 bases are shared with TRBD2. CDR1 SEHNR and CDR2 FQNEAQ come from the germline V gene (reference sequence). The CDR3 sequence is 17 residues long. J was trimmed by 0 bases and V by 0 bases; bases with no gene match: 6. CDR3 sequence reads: CASSLAVAGVSTDTQYF. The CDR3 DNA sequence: TGTGCCAGCAGCTTAGCTGTGGCGGGGGTTAGCACAGATACGCAGTATTTT.

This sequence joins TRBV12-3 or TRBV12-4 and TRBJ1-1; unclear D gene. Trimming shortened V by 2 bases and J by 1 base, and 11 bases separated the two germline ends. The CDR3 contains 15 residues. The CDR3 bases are TGTGCCAGCAGTTTACGGGAACCAGGGAACACTGAAGCTTTCTTT. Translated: CASSLREPGNTEAFF.

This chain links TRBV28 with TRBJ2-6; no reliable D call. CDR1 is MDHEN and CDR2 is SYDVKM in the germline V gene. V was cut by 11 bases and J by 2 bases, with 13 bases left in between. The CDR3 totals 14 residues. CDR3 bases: TGTGCCTGCCTGGGTGGGGCTGGGGCCAACGTCCTGACTTTC. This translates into CACLGGAGANVLTF.

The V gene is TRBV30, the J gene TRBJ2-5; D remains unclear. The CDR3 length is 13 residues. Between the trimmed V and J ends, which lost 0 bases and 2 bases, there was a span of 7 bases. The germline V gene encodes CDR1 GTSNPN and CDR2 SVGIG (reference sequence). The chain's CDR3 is CAWSVGYQETQYF. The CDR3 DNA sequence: TGTGCCTGGAGTGTGGGGTATCAAGAGACCCAGTACTTC.

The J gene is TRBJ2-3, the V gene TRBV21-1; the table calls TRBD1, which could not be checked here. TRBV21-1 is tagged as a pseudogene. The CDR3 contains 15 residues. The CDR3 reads CASSKELARGVTQYF. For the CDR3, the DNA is TGTGCCAGCAGCAAAGAGTTGGCTCGAGGGGTTACGCAGTATTTT.

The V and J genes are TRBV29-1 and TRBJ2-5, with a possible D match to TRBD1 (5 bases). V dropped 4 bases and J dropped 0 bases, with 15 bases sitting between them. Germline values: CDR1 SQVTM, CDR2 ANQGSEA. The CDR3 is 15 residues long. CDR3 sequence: CSVGRPKGYQETQYF. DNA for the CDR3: TGCAGCGTTGGTAGGCCGAAGGGGTACCAAGAGACCCAGTACTTC.

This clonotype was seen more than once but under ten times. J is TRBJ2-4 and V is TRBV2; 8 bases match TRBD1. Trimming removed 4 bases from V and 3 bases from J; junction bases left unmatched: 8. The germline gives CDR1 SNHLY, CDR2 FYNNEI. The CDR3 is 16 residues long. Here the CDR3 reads CASSGGQGRVKNIQYF. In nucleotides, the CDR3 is TGTGCCAGCAGTGGTGGACAGGGACGTGTCAAAAACATTCAGTACTTC. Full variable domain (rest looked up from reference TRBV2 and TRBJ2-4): EPEVTQTPSHQVTQMGQEVILRCVPISNHLYFYWYRQILGQKVEFLVSFYNNEISEKSEIFDDQFSVERPDGSNFTLKIRSTKLEDSAMYFCASSGGQGRVKNIQYFGAGTRLSVL.

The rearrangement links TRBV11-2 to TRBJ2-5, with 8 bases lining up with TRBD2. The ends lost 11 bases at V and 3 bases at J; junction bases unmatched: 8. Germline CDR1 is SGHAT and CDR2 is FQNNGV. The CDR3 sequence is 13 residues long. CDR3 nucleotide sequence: TGTGCCTCAGCCGGGGGGGTAAAAGAGACCCAGTACTTC. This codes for CASAGGVKETQYF.

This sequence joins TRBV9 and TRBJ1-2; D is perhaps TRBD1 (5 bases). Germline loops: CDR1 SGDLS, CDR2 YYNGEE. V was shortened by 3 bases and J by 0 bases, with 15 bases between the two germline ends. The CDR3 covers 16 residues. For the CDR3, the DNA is TGTGCCAGCAGCGCCAGCTGGGACGGGTCTAACTATGGCTACACCTTC. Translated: CASSASWDGSNYGYTF.

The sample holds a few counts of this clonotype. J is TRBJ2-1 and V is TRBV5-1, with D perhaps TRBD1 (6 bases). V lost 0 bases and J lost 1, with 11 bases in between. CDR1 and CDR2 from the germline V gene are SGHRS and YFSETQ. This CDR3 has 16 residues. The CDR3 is CASSLGGRGSYNEQFF. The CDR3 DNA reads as TGCGCCAGCAGCTTGGGGGGGCGCGGATCCTACAATGAGCAGTTCTTC.

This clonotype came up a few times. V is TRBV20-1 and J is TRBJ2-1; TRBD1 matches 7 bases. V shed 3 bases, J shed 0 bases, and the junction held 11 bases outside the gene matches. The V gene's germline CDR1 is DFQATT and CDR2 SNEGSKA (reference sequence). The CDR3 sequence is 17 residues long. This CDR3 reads CSASRDSLLNSYNEQFF. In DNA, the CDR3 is TGCAGTGCTAGTAGGGACAGCCTATTAAACTCCTACAATGAGCAGTTCTTC.